This T cell receptor beta chain stems from a study of PD-1 blockade in classical Hodgkin lymphoma. From germline, CDR1 is SQVTM and CDR2 ANQGSEA. J lost 7 bases, V lost 7 bases, and 10 bases had no gene match. This CDR3 is 15 amino acids long. Every patient was affected by relapse after autologous stem cell transplantation, while exposure to brentuximab vedotin was not uniform. Classification of best responses gave complete response, partial response or progressive disease. To note about this clone: Its antigen is not known.

Study outcomes and limitations: What caused the repertoire differences, perhaps disease activity or prior therapy, remains undefined.

Only in-frame clones appear in the TCRdb table, and some are missing; sequencing was by immunoSEQ multiplex PCR. The data contain tens of thousands of clones, 80% to 90% of them singletons. V and J are TRBV29-1 and TRBJ2-2; 12 bases line up with TRBD1. The sample here was peripheral blood mononuclear cells (PBMCs), taken before the second cycle of nivolumab. The sequence derives from a human donor with classical Hodgkin lymphoma. The CDR3 sequence: CSAKGQGAWDGELFF. The CDR3 DNA follows: TGCAGCGCTAAGGGACAGGGGGCTTGGGACGGGGAGCTGTTTTTT.